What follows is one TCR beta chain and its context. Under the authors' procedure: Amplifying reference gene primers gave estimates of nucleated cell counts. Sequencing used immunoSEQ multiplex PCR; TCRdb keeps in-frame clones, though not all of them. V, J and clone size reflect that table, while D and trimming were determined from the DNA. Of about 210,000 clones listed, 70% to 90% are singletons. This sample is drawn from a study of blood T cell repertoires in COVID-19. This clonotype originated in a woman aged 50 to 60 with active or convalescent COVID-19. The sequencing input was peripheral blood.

The CDR3 spells CASSGGIAGGRTGELFF. Written as DNA, the CDR3 is TGTGCCAGCAGCGGTGGGATAGCGGGGGGGCGAACCGGGGAGCTGTTTTTT. The chain recombines TRBV2 with TRBJ2-2; TRBD2 aligns across 11 bases. This CDR3 is 17 amino acids long. CDR1 and CDR2 from the germline V gene are SNHLY and FYNNEI. The trim removed 6 bases at V and 5 bases at J, leaving 11 bases unmatched.